This TCR beta chain was sequenced in a study of T-cell reconstitution after alpha-beta-depleted transplantation in children. Unique molecular identifiers featured in how the TCRbeta library was prepared. TCRdb processed the PCR reads anew with MiXCR; each CDR3 protein has one entry. Among tens of thousands of distinct CDR3 sequences, 6% to 8.5% were seen once, and the ten largest hold less than 3%. This clonotype showed up many times. The sample here was PBMCs from the stem cell graft donor, taken from the stem cell graft. This receptor was obtained from a human donor who donated a stem cell graft to a child with acute lymphoblastic leukemia.

The CDR3 DNA follows: TGTGCCAGCATCTCCCAGGGGTCCTACGAGCAGTACTTC. Translation gives CASISQGSYEQYF. This rearrangement joins TRBV2 to TRBJ2-7; a possible D gene is TRBD1 (6 bases). The ends were cut back, 7 bases at V and 1 base at J, with 11 bases in the middle. The CDR3 spans 13 residues. The germline gives CDR1 SNHLY, CDR2 FYNNEI.